This T cell receptor beta chain was recorded in a study of T cells in Graves' hyperthyroidism and ophthalmopathy. For this clonotype: The antigen remains undetermined.

Enrolled ophthalmopathy patients presented with a Clinical Activity Score of at least 3, a NOSPECS grade of at least 4, and disease duration under 3 months. Exclusions: uncontrolled infection, other autoimmune disease, pregnancy, lactation. Clinicians diagnosed patients from clinical symptoms, serum thyroxine and TRAb, thyroid ultrasound and orbital computed tomography. Broader study findings: Most expanded thyroid clonotypes above 0.001 also appeared in blood.

Regions amplified from RNA transcripts were the TCR beta CDR3 regions. The HTBI primer set served for first-round RT-PCR of the TCR CDR3. TCRdb ran MiXCR on the multiplex PCR reads and lists one entry per CDR3 protein. The data show some 340,000 distinct CDR3 sequences, with about an eighth seen just once and roughly 35% held by the top ten. Sequenced material: blood. This receptor was identified in a woman aged 35 to 49 with Graves' ophthalmopathy.

CDR3 sequence reads: CASSLYIIRGRENEKLFF. CDR3 DNA: TGTGCCAGCAGCTTGTACATCATTCGGGGCAGGGAAAACGAAAAACTGTTTTTT. The chain combines TRBV5-6 with TRBJ1-4; the D gene is possibly TRBD1 (5 bases). From germline, CDR1 is SGHDT and CDR2 YYEEEE. V was cut by 1 base and J by 8 bases, with 24 bases left in between. CDR3 length: 18 residues.